One sample yielded the 28 T cell receptor beta chains listed below, sequenced in a study of neoadjuvant anti-PD-1 for oral cavity cancer. The method was immunoSEQ multiplex PCR; TCRdb's version includes in-frame clones alone and lacks a portion of them. The top ten hold around 7% of the sample, which has some 13,000 clones, about 61% seen once. The sequences come from tumor tissue, collected before nivolumab (anti-PD-1) treatment. These receptors were taken from a person between 40 and 79 years old with oral cavity squamous cell carcinoma. The donor label of this sample is uncertain.

Only a few counts were recorded for this clone. CDR3 bases: TGTGCCTCTACAGGGGGGACAGGGAACACCGGGGAGCTGTTTTTT. This codes for CASTGGTGNTGELFF. V usage is TRBV19 and J usage is TRBJ2-2; 8 positions match TRBD1. The germline V gene encodes CDR1 LNHDA and CDR2 SQIVND (reference sequence). Germline trimming cut 11 bases from V and 1 base from J; bases unmatched to any gene: 9. This CDR3 has 15 residues.

V is TRBV14 and J is TRBJ2-2; 10 nucleotides match TRBD2. Trimming took 4 bases from V and 4 from J; bases not matched to a gene: 3. The CDR3 runs 15 residues. Germline V lookup: CDR1 SGHDN, CDR2 FVKESK. The CDR3 DNA reads TGTGCCAGCAGCCTTAGCGGGGGGTCCACCGGGGAGCTGTTTTTT. The encoded protein is CASSLSGGSTGELFF.

There are a few counts of this clone. The chain is built from TRBV6-1 and TRBJ2-3, with unresolved D. CDR1 is MNHNS and CDR2 is SASEGT in the germline V gene. The CDR3 is made up of 14 amino acids. V dropped 3 bases and J dropped 1 base, with 8 bases sitting between them. CDR3 sequence (DNA): TGTGCCAGCAGTGAGGGCCATCGCACAGATACGCAGTATTTT. This gives the protein CASSEGHRTDTQYF.

CDR3 in DNA: TGTGCCAGCAGCCCCCGTTTAGACAGAAAAGCTTTCTTT. Amino acid sequence: CASSPRLDRKAFF. The chain has TRBV21-1 and TRBJ1-1; the table names TRBD1, a call not compared with the DNA. TRBV21-1 is recorded as a pseudogene. The CDR3 has 13 residues.

The genes are TRBV5-6 and TRBJ1-1; the D is unclear. The germline gives CDR1 SGHDT, CDR2 YYEEEE. This CDR3 has 14 amino acids. Trimming stripped 4 bases from V and 1 base from J, with 11 bases between. In nucleotides, the CDR3 is TGTGCCAGCAGCCCCGGATACGGGAACACTGAAGCTTTCTTT. Amino acids: CASSPGYGNTEAFF.

This chain connects TRBV6-5 to TRBJ1-2; no reliable D call. Trimming took 4 bases from V and 0 from J, leaving 6 bases between them. Germline V gene lookup returns CDR1 MNHEY and CDR2 SVGAGI. CDR3 size: 13 residues. CDR3 amino acids: CASSFLANYGYTF. For the CDR3, the DNA is TGTGCCAGCAGTTTCTTAGCTAACTATGGCTACACCTTC.

The chain recombines TRBV15 with TRBJ1-1; TRBD1 might be the D (5 bases). There are 13 residues in the CDR3. Trimming removed 0 bases at V and 7 bases at J, with 9 bases between. Germline V gene sequence: CDR1 LNHNV, CDR2 YYDKDF (reference sequence). The CDR3 coding sequence is TGTGCCACCAGCAGAGATTGGGGCGGTGAAGCTTTCTTT. Encoded protein: CATSRDWGGEAFF. The full variable domain, completed using reference TRBV15 and TRBJ1-1, is DAMVIQNPRYQVTQFGKPVTLSCSQTLNHNVMYWYQQKSSQAPKLLFHYYDKDFNNEADTPDNFQSRRPNTSFCFLDIRSPGLGDTAMYLCATSRDWGGEAFFGQGTRLTVV.

This clone was counted between two and nine times. The rearrangement uses TRBV4-1 and TRBJ1-1, with TRBD1 as a possible D gene (6 bases). Germline lookup yields CDR1 MGHRA and CDR2 YSYEKL. CDR3 length equals 15 residues. The V gene lost 1 base and the J gene lost 3 bases, with 12 bases spanning the gap. This CDR3 reads CASSQGWGADTEAFF. As DNA, the CDR3 is TGCGCCAGCAGCCAAGGATGGGGGGCTGACACTGAAGCTTTCTTT.

This clone was detected a few times. This chain's CDR3 is CASSTLAGGRNEQFF. The CDR3 DNA reads as TGTGCCAGTAGTACGTTAGCGGGGGGCCGCAATGAGCAGTTCTTC. This chain connects TRBV19 to TRBJ2-1, with TRBD2 matching over 10 bases. Unmatched junction bases numbered 6, after V lost 4 bases and J lost 6 bases. Germline loops: CDR1 LNHDA, CDR2 SQIVND (reference sequence). This CDR3 comprises 15 residues. Full variable domain (remainder filled in from reference TRBV19 and TRBJ2-1): DGGITQSPKYLFRKEGQNVTLSCEQNLNHDAMYWYRQDPGQGLRLIYYSQIVNDFQKGDIAEGYSVSREKKESFPLTVTSAQKNPTAFYLCASSTLAGGRNEQFFGPGTRLTVL.

In this sample, this clone turned up a few times. The chain employs TRBV11-2 and TRBJ1-3, with D perhaps matching TRBD1 (5 bases). CDR1 is SGHAT, CDR2 FQNNGV, per germline. CDR3 length equals 16 residues. V shed 1 base and J shed 0 bases, with 10 bases lying between them. This CDR3 reads CASSLGQGISGNTIYF. The CDR3 nucleotides are TGTGCCAGCAGCTTAGGTCAGGGCATCTCTGGAAACACCATATATTTT.

The rearrangement links TRBV6-5 to TRBJ2-7; the D gene is possibly TRBD1 (6 bases). Germline V gene sequence: CDR1 MNHEY, CDR2 SVGAGI. With 5 bases removed from V and 3 bases from J, the gap between germline ends came to 11 bases. The CDR3 runs 13 residues. The CDR3 sequence is CASSPRDNYEQYF. CDR3 nucleotides: TGTGCCAGCAGTCCCCGGGACAACTACGAGCAGTACTTC.

The V and J genes are TRBV6-1 and TRBJ2-1; 13 nucleotides agree with TRBD2. The CDR3 contains 15 residues. After removal of 4 bases from V and 9 bases from J, the junction contained 6 bases not matched to a gene. Per the germline V gene, CDR1 is MNHNS and CDR2 is SASEGT. CDR3 sequence: CASSGWTSGGSEQFF. Written as DNA, the CDR3 is TGTGCCAGCAGTGGTTGGACTAGCGGGGGTAGTGAGCAGTTCTTC.

The chain joins TRBV5-4 to TRBJ1-6; D remains unclear. Germline V gene sequence: CDR1 SGHNT, CDR2 YYREEE (reference sequence). The V end lost 1 base, the J end lost 7 bases, and 9 bases lay between the germline ends. The CDR3 length is 14 residues. CDR3 amino acids: CASSLYEGNSPLHF. In DNA, the CDR3 is TGTGCCAGCAGCTTGTATGAGGGAAATTCACCCCTCCACTTT. Looking up the rest from reference TRBV5-4 and TRBJ1-6 gives the full variable domain: ETGVTQSPTHLIKTRGQQVTLRCSSQSGHNTVSWYQQALGQGPQFIFQYYREEENGRGNFPPRFSGLQFPNYSSELNVNALELDDSALYLCASSLYEGNSPLHFGNGTRLTVT.

This clone is medium-sized by share. This rearrangement joins TRBV2 to TRBJ2-3; D unclear. The CDR3 is 13 amino acids. The ends were cut back, 6 bases at V and 0 bases at J, with 7 bases in the middle. The germline V gene has CDR1 SNHLY and CDR2 FYNNEI. CDR3 DNA: TGTGCCAGCAGGAGGTACAGCACAGATACGCAGTATTTT. Encoded protein: CASRRYSTDTQYF. The full variable domain, its missing parts supplied by reference TRBV2 and TRBJ2-3, is EPEVTQTPSHQVTQMGQEVILRCVPISNHLYFYWYRQILGQKVEFLVSFYNNEISEKSEIFDDQFSVERPDGSNFTLKIRSTKLEDSAMYFCASRRYSTDTQYFGPGTRLTVL.

The V gene is TRBV2, the J gene TRBJ2-3; D perhaps matches TRBD1 (5 bases). The germline gives CDR1 SNHLY, CDR2 FYNNEI. Trimming shortened V by 1 base and J by 2 bases, and 10 bases separated the two germline ends. This CDR3 spans 15 amino acids. CDR3 in amino acids: CASSEEKGITDTQYF. In DNA form, the CDR3 reads TGTGCCAGCAGTGAAGAAAAGGGGATCACAGATACGCAGTATTTT.

The chain combines TRBV7-8 with TRBJ1-2; TRBD1 aligns across 10 bases. The CDR3 is made up of 16 amino acids. The V segment lost 4 bases and the J segment 10 bases; nucleotides outside the gene matches: 15. The V gene's germline CDR1 is SGHVS and CDR2 FQNEAQ. CDR3 sequence: CASSSRRQGAGDVYTF. The CDR3 region has the DNA TGTGCCAGCAGCTCCAGAAGACAGGGGGCAGGTGACGTCTACACCTTC.

The J gene is TRBJ2-1, the V gene TRBV5-1; TRBD2 matches at 10 bases. CDR3 length: 15 residues. Germline lookup yields CDR1 SGHRS and CDR2 YFSETQ. The V and J ends lost 4 bases and 6 bases, in that order; junction bases with no gene match: 7. This CDR3 is CASSPVRTSGNEQFF. CDR3 DNA sequence: TGCGCCAGCAGCCCGGTAAGGACTAGCGGCAATGAGCAGTTCTTC.

This clone was recorded a few times. The gene calls are TRBV19 and TRBJ2-7, with D tentatively TRBD1 or TRBD2 (5 bases each). V was pared by 3 bases and J by 0 bases, with 9 bases between. CDR3 length: 14 residues. Germline loops: CDR1 LNHDA, CDR2 SQIVND (reference sequence). Here the CDR3 DNA reads TGTGCCAGTAGTATCGGGGCATACTCCTACGAGCAGTACTTC. As protein: CASSIGAYSYEQYF.

The rearrangement uses TRBV2 and TRBJ1-1; unclear D gene. The CDR3 is 13 amino acids. Trimming stripped 4 bases from V and 1 base from J, with 7 bases between. Germline CDR1 SNHLY, CDR2 FYNNEI. The CDR3 DNA is TGTGCCAGCAGTGTAAGAGGGAACACTGAAGCTTTCTTT. Protein: CASSVRGNTEAFF.

There are a few counts of this clone. The CDR3 sequence is CASSLGDRGGVYGYTF. CDR3 nucleotide sequence: TGTGCCAGCAGCTTGGGGGACAGGGGAGGGGTTTATGGCTACACCTTC. V usage is TRBV5-4 and J usage is TRBJ1-2; 10 nucleotides line up with TRBD1. Germline V gene sequence: CDR1 SGHNT, CDR2 YYREEE (reference sequence). Losses at the gene ends were 0 bases for V and 5 bases for J; bases not matched to a gene: 7. The CDR3 contains 16 residues.

This clone was seen a single time. The rearrangement links TRBV19 to TRBJ2-1; D is undetermined. Germline V gene sequence: CDR1 LNHDA, CDR2 SQIVND (reference sequence). Trimming pared 5 bases from V and 5 bases from J, leaving 10 bases between. The CDR3 covers 13 residues. The CDR3 reads CASSYRPHNEQFF. CDR3 DNA sequence: TGTGCCAGTAGTTACAGACCGCACAATGAGCAGTTCTTC.

The chain employs TRBV7-6 and TRBJ1-1; tentatively, D is TRBD1 (5 bases). The CDR3 extends over 14 amino acids. Germline loops: CDR1 SGHVS, CDR2 FNYEAQ. V was trimmed by 3 bases and J by 1 base, leaving 9 bases between them. In DNA, the CDR3 is TGTGCCAGCAGCTTTGGGACCGGGAACACTGAAGCTTTCTTT. Its protein product is CASSFGTGNTEAFF.

The chain combines TRBV5-6 with TRBJ1-2; D not resolved. Germline V lookup: CDR1 SGHDT, CDR2 YYEEEE. CDR3 length: 14 amino acids. V was clipped by 0 bases and J by 1 base, with 7 bases between them. For the CDR3, the DNA is TGTGCCAGCAGCTTGGCCAGGTTTAACTATGGCTACACCTTC. Its translation: CASSLARFNYGYTF.

This clone has only a few counts. This rearrangement joins TRBV18 to TRBJ1-1, with D tentatively TRBD1 (5 bases). CDR3 size: 13 residues. The V gene lost 1 base and the J gene lost 8 bases, with 11 bases spanning the gap. Germline CDR1 reads KGHSH; CDR2 reads LQKENI. CDR3 amino acids: CASSPQTNREAFF. CDR3 nucleotides: TGTGCCAGCTCACCACAGACCAACAGGGAAGCTTTCTTT.

V gene TRBV11-2 combines with J gene TRBJ2-7; no definite D call. The CDR3 runs to 13 residues. The germline gives CDR1 SGHAT, CDR2 FQNNGV. Trimming cost V 0 bases and J 4 bases, with 7 bases left between them. The CDR3 is CASSLEAPYEQYF. Here the CDR3 DNA reads TGTGCCAGCAGCTTAGAGGCACCTTACGAGCAGTACTTC. The full variable domain, completed using reference TRBV11-2 and TRBJ2-7, is EAGVAQSPRYKIIEKRQSVAFWCNPISGHATLYWYQQILGQGPKLLIQFQNNGVVDDSQLPKDRFSAERLKGVDSTLKIQPAKLEDSAVYLCASSLEAPYEQYFGPGTRLTVT.

V is TRBV27 and J is TRBJ1-4, with D possibly TRBD1 on 5 matching bases. Germline V gene data show CDR1 as MNHEY and CDR2 as SMNVEV (reference sequence). There are 17 residues in the CDR3. V lost 4 bases and J 7 bases, leaving 22 bases between the germline ends. This CDR3 reads CASSSSVGRVVGEKLFF. CDR3 DNA: TGTGCCAGCAGTTCATCGGTCGGCAGGGTAGTAGGTGAAAAACTGTTTTTT.

This sequence joins TRBV9 and TRBJ2-5; 9 positions match TRBD2. V lost 1 base and J lost 1; bases outside the gene matches: 8. Germline CDR1 is SGDLS and CDR2 is YYNGEE. The CDR3 has 17 amino acids. The CDR3 sequence is CASSVSGQRGAQETQYF. As DNA, the CDR3 is TGTGCCAGCAGCGTATCGGGGCAGCGGGGGGCCCAAGAGACCCAGTACTTC.

The chain employs TRBV27 and TRBJ2-7; TRBD1 or TRBD2 may be the D gene (5 bases each). This CDR3 has 15 amino acids. V gave up 6 bases and J gave up 8 bases, with 23 bases separating them. From germline, CDR1 is MNHEY and CDR2 SMNVEV (reference sequence). CDR3 sequence (DNA): TGTGCCAGCAGACAGGAGCGGACTGGGGCAGGGAAGCAGTACTTC. It codes for CASRQERTGAGKQYF.